This T cell receptor (beta chain) appears in the sequencing data of a study of shared clonotypes between healthy human individuals. Overall study: Per donor, three plates held CD4 naive cells, three held CD4 memory, two held CD8 naive and one held CD8 memory.

This CDR3 comprises 18 residues. Germline CDR1 and CDR2: SGHDT and YYEEEE. With 4 bases clipped from V and 5 bases from J, the junction kept 19 bases outside the gene matches. CD45RA-negative memory and CD45RA+ naive subsets were split from the CD4+ cells. Here immunoSEQ multiplex PCR was the method, and the copy in TCRdb shows in-frame clones only, minus some. Of about 990,000 clones listed, about 80% were seen once; the top ten hold roughly 0.61%. Sequenced material: memory CD4+ T cells from PBMCs. As for subset: CD45RA-negative fraction. The receptor was isolated from a young man in good health. Some clones in this sample may be carry-over from other donors' samples. V gene TRBV5-6 combines with J gene TRBJ2-3; TRBD2 matches 7 bases. Here the CDR3 DNA reads TGTGCCAGCAGCCCGCTCACAGTGGCGGGAGCGGTGGGAGATACGCAGTATTTT. Translated, it gives CASSPLTVAGAVGDTQYF.